One sample yielded the 13 T cell receptor beta chains listed below, sequenced in a study of OX40 agonist ivuxolimab in advanced cancers. The protocol was immunoSEQ multiplex PCR, while the TCRdb copy is restricted to in-frame clones and leaves out a portion. The sample has about 40,000 clones, 82% seen once. Sample: CD4+ or CD8+ T cells sorted from blood, taken in a trial of the OX40 agonist ivuxolimab. The receptors here all came from an adult with an advanced solid tumor such as melanoma, head and neck, liver or kidney cancer.

This clone appeared a single time. The rearrangement joins TRBV13 to TRBJ2-4, with TRBD2 matching over 11 bases. After removal of 3 bases from V and 9 bases from J, the junction contained 7 bases not matched to a gene. Germline CDR1 PRHDT, CDR2 FYEKMQ (reference sequence). This CDR3 has 15 residues. The CDR3 loop reads CASSFFSGGEVIQYF. Here the CDR3 DNA reads TGTGCCAGCAGCTTCTTTAGCGGGGGGGAGGTCATTCAGTACTTC.

The gene calls are TRBV30 and TRBJ2-5; D possibly corresponds to TRBD2 (6 bases). Trimming pared 0 bases from V and 1 base from J, leaving 12 bases between. The CDR3 totals 15 residues. Germline-derived CDR1 and CDR2 are GTSNPN and SVGIG (reference sequence). The CDR3 nucleotides read TGTGCCTGGAGTGTGGTGGAGGGTCGCCAAGAGACCCAGTACTTC. As protein: CAWSVVEGRQETQYF. Together with reference TRBV30 and TRBJ2-5, the CDR3 gives the full variable domain: SQTIHQWPATLVQPVGSPLSLECTVEGTSNPNLYWYRQAAGRGLQLLFYSVGIGQISSEVPQNLSASRPQDRQFILSSKKLLLSDSGFYLCAWSVVEGRQETQYFGPGTRLLVL.

This chain links TRBV30 with TRBJ2-1; 7 bases are shared with TRBD2. The CDR3 contains 14 residues. The trim removed 2 bases at V and 0 bases at J, leaving 1 base unmatched. Germline loops: CDR1 GTSNPN, CDR2 SVGIG (reference sequence). The CDR3 is CAWSSGVSYNEQFF. DNA of the CDR3: TGTGCCTGGAGTAGCGGGGTCTCCTACAATGAGCAGTTCTTC.

This clone was detected only once. The chain recombines TRBV7-8 with TRBJ2-1; 8 bases match TRBD2. The length of the CDR3 is 14 residues. CDR1 is SGHVS, CDR2 FQNEAQ, per germline. With 3 bases clipped from V and 6 bases from J, the junction kept 4 bases outside the gene matches. CDR3 sequence (DNA): TGTGCCAGCAGCTTCATCGCGGGGGGCAATGAGCAGTTCTTC. As protein: CASSFIAGGNEQFF.

The chain links TRBV29-1 to TRBJ2-7, with 10 bases aligning to TRBD2. Germline trimming cut 2 bases from V and 4 bases from J; bases unmatched to any gene: 11. Per the germline V gene, CDR1 is SQVTM and CDR2 is ANQGSEA. This CDR3 has 16 residues. The CDR3 coding sequence is TGCAGCGTTGAATGGGCTAGCGGGGGCAAGGCGTACGAGCAGTACTTC. Translating gives CSVEWASGGKAYEQYF.

V gene TRBV27 combines with J gene TRBJ2-3; 7 nucleotides agree with TRBD2. V lost 7 bases, J lost 5 bases, and 15 bases stayed unmatched. This CDR3 is 16 amino acids long. CDR1 MNHEY and CDR2 SMNVEV come from the germline V gene (reference sequence). CDR3 DNA: TGTGCCAGCACCATGGGCACGGGGGGTCGGGGAGATACGCAGTATTTT. As protein: CASTMGTGGRGDTQYF.

This chain links TRBV27 with TRBJ2-2, with 7 bases lining up with TRBD2. The CDR3 runs to 14 residues. The germline gives CDR1 MNHEY, CDR2 SMNVEV (reference sequence). The junction had 7 bases not matched to a gene; V was cut back by 5 bases and J by 7 bases. As DNA, the CDR3 is TGTGCCAGCAGTCTGGGACTAAGTATCGGGGAGCTGTTTTTT. This encodes CASSLGLSIGELFF.

V gene TRBV4-1 combines with J gene TRBJ2-6; TRBD1 matches at 8 bases. CDR1 MGHRA and CDR2 YSYEKL come from the germline V gene. This CDR3 contains 19 residues. Trimming at V came to 1 base and at J to 3 bases, leaving 11 bases not matched to a gene. CDR3 nucleotides: TGCGCCAGCAGCCAAGGGTTCGGTCCAGGGGGCAATGGGGCCAACGTCCTGACTTTC. Its protein product is CASSQGFGPGGNGANVLTF.

V gene TRBV27 combines with J gene TRBJ2-1, with 9 bases lining up with TRBD1. CDR1 and CDR2 from the germline V gene are MNHEY and SMNVEV (reference sequence). The CDR3 is 15 amino acids. With V trimmed by 5 bases and J by 7 bases, 9 bases remained unmatched. CDR3: CASSLRDRDPNEQFF. The CDR3 DNA reads TGTGCCAGCAGTCTCCGGGACAGGGACCCGAATGAGCAGTTCTTC.

The chain couples TRBV11-1 to TRBJ1-2; 7 positions match TRBD1. The CDR3 is made up of 15 amino acids. Unmatched junction bases numbered 19, after V lost 6 bases and J lost 12 bases. Germline-derived CDR1 and CDR2 are SGHAT and FQDESV (reference sequence). In nucleotides, the CDR3 is TGTGCCAGCAGTACCCACAGGGGCTCCGCTAGGGGGGACACCTTC. Translation: CASSTHRGSARGDTF.

The chain carries TRBV12-5 and TRBJ1-5, with D unclear. The CDR3 consists of 15 residues. V shed 2 bases and J shed 4 bases, with 12 bases lying between them. The germline V gene encodes CDR1 LGHNT and CDR2 FRNRAP. The CDR3: CASGLIGLPNQPQHF. CDR3 sequence (DNA): TGTGCTAGTGGTTTGATCGGGTTACCGAATCAGCCCCAGCATTTT.

The chain carries TRBV27 and TRBJ2-7; the D gene is possibly TRBD2 (5 bases). The CDR3 has 13 amino acids. Germline CDR1 and CDR2: MNHEY and SMNVEV (reference sequence). Trimming removed 10 bases at V and 2 bases at J, with 15 bases between. CDR3 residues: CATSTGEPYEQYF. The DNA of the CDR3 is TGTGCCACCAGCACCGGGGAGCCCTACGAGCAGTACTTC.

The rearrangement links TRBV6-5 to TRBJ2-1, with TRBD2 identical over 7 bases. V trimming: 11 bases; J trimming: 8 bases; junction bases outside the gene matches: 15. This CDR3 is 14 amino acids long. The germline CDR1 and CDR2 sequences are MNHEY and SVGAGI. The CDR3, as DNA: TGTGCCTCAGCGATTTACAGCGGGAACTATGAGCAGTTCTTC. Translated: CASAIYSGNYEQFF.